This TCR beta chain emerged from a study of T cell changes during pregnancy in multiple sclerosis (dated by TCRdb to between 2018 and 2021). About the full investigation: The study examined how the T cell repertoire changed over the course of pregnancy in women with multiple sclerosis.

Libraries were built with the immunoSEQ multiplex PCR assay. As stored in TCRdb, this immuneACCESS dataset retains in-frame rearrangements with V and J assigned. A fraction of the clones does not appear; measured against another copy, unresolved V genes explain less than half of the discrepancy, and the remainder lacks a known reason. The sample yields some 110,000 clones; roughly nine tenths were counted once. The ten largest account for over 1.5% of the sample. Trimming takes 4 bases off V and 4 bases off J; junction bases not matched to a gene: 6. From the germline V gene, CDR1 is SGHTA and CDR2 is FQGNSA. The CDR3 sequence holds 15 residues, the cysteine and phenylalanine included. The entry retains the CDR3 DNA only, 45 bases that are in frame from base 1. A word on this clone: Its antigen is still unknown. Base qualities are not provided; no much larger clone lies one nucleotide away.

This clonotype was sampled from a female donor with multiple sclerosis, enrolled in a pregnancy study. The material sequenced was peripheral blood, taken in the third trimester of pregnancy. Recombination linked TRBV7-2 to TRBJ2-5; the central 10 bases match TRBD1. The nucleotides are TGTGCCAGCAGCTGGACAGGGGACAGGGGAGAGACCCAGTACTTC. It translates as CASSWTGDRGETQYF.